The subject of this entry is one T cell receptor beta chain. Its antigen is not yet known. No per-base quality is available; no much larger clone lies one base away. Libraries were built with the immunoSEQ multiplex PCR assay. RNA was extracted from all samples and reverse transcribed into cDNA, which served as template for TCR sequencing. First-strand cDNA was synthesized with SuperScript III using a 2:1 mix of oligo-dT and random hexamers. A synthetic immune receptor repertoire was used to assess amplification bias, and residual bias was removed computationally. As for how the authors treated the data: Raw reads were preprocessed for error removal, and CDR3 was defined according to IMGT conventions as running from the conserved cysteine to phenylalanine. To get clonality, Shannon entropy was normalized by log2 of the number of productive unique TCRs and the result was subtracted from 1. CD4 or CD8 identity of scalp clones was inferred by cross-referencing scalp TCRbeta sequences with sorted blood CD4 and CD8 repertoires. TCRdb took this table from immuneACCESS and kept in-frame rearrangements with V and J called. Such tables lack part of the clones; where checked against another copy, unresolved V genes explain under half of the gap, and the rest is unexplained. D and trimming come from the DNA, and the V and J calls and clone size come from that table. Recorded for this sample are about 200,000 clones; 55% to 75% of them occurred a single time. The top ten hold under 7% of the sample.

This sample is drawn from a study of CD8+ T cells in alopecia areata (dated by TCRdb to 2016 to 2019). In the study overall: The treated patients, all with moderate-to-severe alopecia areata, were enrolled in an open-label pilot trial of oral tofacitinib given at 5 to 10 mg twice daily. To study T cell clonal expansion in alopecia areata, the researchers applied high-throughput TCRbeta sequencing to both the C3H/HeJ mouse model and human patients. Disease severity in treated patients was measured with the SALT score, which quantifies the percentage of affected scalp surface area. Tofacitinib was administered for 6 to 18 months, and 6 months of follow-up off drug were then conducted to assess delayed response and recurrence. Biopsies were taken from tofacitinib-treated patients at baseline and again at 4 and 24 weeks into treatment, and several of those patients also had a later scalp biopsy. Human TCRbeta sequencing covered scalp tissue and sorted CD4+ and CD8+ peripheral blood T cells from patchy and totalis/universalis alopecia areata patients and healthy controls. RNA was extracted with the PAXgene miRNA kit for fixed scalp, the miRNeasy kit for PBMCs, and the RNeasy kit for mouse skin. Clonality in the scalp was compared among normal scalp (n=4), patchy alopecia areata scalp (n=8), and alopecia totalis/universalis scalp (n=8). TCRbeta CDR3 regions were amplified by immunoSEQ multiplex PCR using 35 Vbeta forward and 13 Jbeta reverse primers.

CDR1 and CDR2, looked up from the germline V gene (reference sequence), are GTSNPN and SVGIG. V is pared back by 2 bases and J by 4 bases, with 9 bases lying between the germline termini. From the cysteine up to the phenylalanine, the CDR3 has a length of 13 residues. The read is trimmed to its CDR3 DNA, 39 bases read in frame from base 1. The time point label on this specimen signifies: about 25 weeks on oral tofacitinib. What the treatment or condition label conveys for this sample: oral pan-JAK inhibitor, 5-10 mg twice daily. From alopecia areata patients, peripheral blood was collected along with lesional scalp punch biopsies. After PBMCs were isolated by density centrifugation and stained for CD3, CD4 and CD8, a FACSAria was used to sort CD4+ and CD8+ T cells. Beyond this particular receptor, the publication reports: Shared TCR sequences between patients were less evident than in mice, which may be partly attributable to HLA diversity in the patient population. Compared with normal scalp, lesional scalp had higher clonality and more expanded CD8+ clones, particularly in alopecia totalis/universalis, a pattern that suggests antigenic drive. The treated cohort was small, with a single nonresponder, so links between baseline CD8+ expansion and response need larger studies. Unlike mouse skin, where gammadelta T cells dominate, normal human skin contains resident alphabeta T cells that get sequenced too, which complicates analysis of the scalp TCR repertoire. With tofacitinib, both scalp clonality and the number of expanded CD8+ clones among the top 100 scalp clones went down significantly. Many expanded lesional clones persisted in scalp and blood during tofacitinib treatment, which may partly explain relapse after stopping treatment.

The clonotype comes from a human donor with alopecia areata. The specimen was CD4+ T cells sorted from blood, collected at week 24, from a patient treated with tofacitinib. Recombination joined TRBV30 with TRBJ2-1; TRBD2 is a weak D gene call, 6 bases matching. The CDR3: CAWSSGPYNEQFF. The base sequence is TGTGCCTGGAGTAGCGGGCCTTACAATGAGCAGTTCTTC.